This TCR beta chain was obtained from a study of cytomegalovirus exposure and HLA in healthy donors. The study drew the donors from its approximately 110-subject validation cohort, separate from the roughly 700-subject first cohort. Study conclusions and caveats: First-cohort TCR clusters tended to co-occur in the approximately 130 validation repertoires, a later analysis found. It was reported that the classifier diagnosed cytomegalovirus status with high specificity and sensitivity in both the original and validation cohorts.

As to this clone: Its antigen is not known.

Assay: immunoSEQ multiplex PCR; the TCRdb copy retains only in-frame clones and omits some. The sample has over 85,000 clones, approximately 94% seen once. This TCR derives from a woman aged 18-30 years in good health and CMV-seronegative. Sample: PBMCs.

The CDR3 DNA follows: TGTGCCAGCAGCTTAGCGGGGGGGCAGATCGGATCCTACAATGAGCAGTTCTTC. Encoded protein: CASSLAGGQIGSYNEQFF. The chain has TRBV7-9 and TRBJ2-1, with D possibly TRBD2 on 7 matching bases. V shed 0 bases and J shed 1 base, with 16 bases lying between them. The CDR3 spans 18 residues. Germline CDR1 and CDR2: SEHNR and FQNEAQ (reference sequence).